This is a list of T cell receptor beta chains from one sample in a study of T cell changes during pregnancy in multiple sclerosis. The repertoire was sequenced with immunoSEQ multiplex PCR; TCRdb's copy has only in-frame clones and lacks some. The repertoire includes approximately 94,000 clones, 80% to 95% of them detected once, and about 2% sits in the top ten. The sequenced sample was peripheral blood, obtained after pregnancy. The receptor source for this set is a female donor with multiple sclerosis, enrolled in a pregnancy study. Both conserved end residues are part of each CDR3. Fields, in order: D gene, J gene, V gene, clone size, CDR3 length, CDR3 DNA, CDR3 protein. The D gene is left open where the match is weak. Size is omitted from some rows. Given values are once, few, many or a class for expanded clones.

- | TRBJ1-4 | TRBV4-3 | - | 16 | TGCGCCAGCAGCCAAGTTTCCGGGGGAACTAATGAAAAACTGTTTTTT | CASSQVSGGTNEKLFF
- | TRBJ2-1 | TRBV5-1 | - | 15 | TGCGCCAGCAGCCCGGGGTCGGCACCCTACAATGAGCAGTTCTTC | CASSPGSAPYNEQFF
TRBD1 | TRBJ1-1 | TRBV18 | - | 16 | TGTGCCAGCTCACCAGCTTTCGGACAGGGGGCTGGATTAGCTTTCTTT | CASSPAFGQGAGLAFF
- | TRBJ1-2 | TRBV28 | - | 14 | TGTGCCAGCAGTTTAACCGGGGAAATCTATGGCTACACCTTC | CASSLTGEIYGYTF
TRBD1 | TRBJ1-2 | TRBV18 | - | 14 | TGTGCCAGCTCCCCGGGACAGGGGGCCTATGGCTACACCTTC | CASSPGQGAYGYTF
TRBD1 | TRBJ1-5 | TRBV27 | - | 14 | TGTGCCAGCAGTTTCGGACAGGGCCGTCAGCCCCAGCATTTT | CASSFGQGRQPQHF
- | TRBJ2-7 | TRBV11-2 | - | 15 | TGTGCCAGCAGCTTAGACAACAGGGCGTACTACGAGCAGTACTTC | CASSLDNRAYYEQYF
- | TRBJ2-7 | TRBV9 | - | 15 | TGTGCCAGCAGCCCCTTCGAGGACTTACCGTACGAGCAGTACTTC | CASSPFEDLPYEQYF
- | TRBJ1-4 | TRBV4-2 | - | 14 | TGTGCCAGCAGCCAAGACACAGATACTGAAAAACTGTTTTTT | CASSQDTDTEKLFF
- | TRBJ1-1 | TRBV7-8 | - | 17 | TGTGCCAGCAGCACGAAATTCGCCGGTGAATCGGGCACTGAAGCTTTCTTT | CASSTKFAGESGTEAFF
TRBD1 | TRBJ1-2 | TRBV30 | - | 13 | TGTGCCTGGAGTGCGGGACAGGGAGATGGCTACACCTTC | CAWSAGQGDGYTF
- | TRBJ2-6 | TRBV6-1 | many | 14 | TGTGCCAGCAGCGACATCTCCGGGGCCAACGTCCTGACTTTC | CASSDISGANVLTF
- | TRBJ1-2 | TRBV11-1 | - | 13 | TGTGCCAGCAGCCCGGACAGAAACTATGGCTACACCTTC | CASSPDRNYGYTF
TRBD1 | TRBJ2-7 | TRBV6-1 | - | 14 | TGTGCCAGCAGGCCCGGGACAGGGTACTACGAGCAGTACTTC | CASRPGTGYYEQYF
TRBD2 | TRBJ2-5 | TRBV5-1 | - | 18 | TGCGCCAGCAGCTTGGGCGCTCTAGCGGGAGGGCGGAGGGAGACCCAGTACTTC | CASSLGALAGGRRETQYF
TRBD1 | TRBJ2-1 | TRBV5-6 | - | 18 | TGTGCCAGCAGCTTGATCTCAGCGGGACAGGGGTTGATCGATGAGCAGTTCTTC | CASSLISAGQGLIDEQFF
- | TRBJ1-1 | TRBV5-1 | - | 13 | TGCGCCAGCAGCTTGGGCAGGAACACTGAAGCTTTCTTT | CASSLGRNTEAFF
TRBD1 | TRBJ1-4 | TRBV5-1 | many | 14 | TGCGCCAGCAGCTCATCCGGGACAGGGGACAAACTGTTTTTT | CASSSSGTGDKLFF
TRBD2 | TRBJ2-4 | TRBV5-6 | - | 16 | TGTGCCAGCAGCTCCTCAAGTGAGCGGGAGCGAAACATTCAGTACTTC | CASSSSSERERNIQYF
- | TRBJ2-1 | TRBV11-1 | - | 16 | TGTGCCAGCAGCTCCCCCAGGGTCGGAGTAAACAATGAGCAGTTCTTC | CASSSPRVGVNNEQFF
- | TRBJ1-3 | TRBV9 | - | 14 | TGTGCCAGCAGCGGGGAGTCTCCTGGAAACACCATATATTTT | CASSGESPGNTIYF
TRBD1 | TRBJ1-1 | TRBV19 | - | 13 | TGTGCCAGTAGGATATCCGGGACAGGGGAAGCTTTCTTT | CASRISGTGEAFF
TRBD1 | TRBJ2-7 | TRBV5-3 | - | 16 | TGTGCCAGAAGCCGGCTCCGGGACAGGGGGCAGTACGAGCAGTACTTC | CARSRLRDRGQYEQYF
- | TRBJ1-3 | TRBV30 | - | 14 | TGTGCCTGGTTGAACAAGGGAGCTGGAAACACCATATATTTT | CAWLNKGAGNTIYF
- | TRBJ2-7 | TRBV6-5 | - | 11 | TGTGCCAGCAGGTCAGGGGAAGTAGAGTACTTC | CASRSGEVEYF
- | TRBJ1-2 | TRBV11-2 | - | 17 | TGTGCCAGCAGCCCGAAGACAGGCGAGACAGTTAACTATGGCTACACCTTC | CASSPKTGETVNYGYTF
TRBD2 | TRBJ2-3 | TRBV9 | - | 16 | TGTGCCAGCAGCGCCTCTAGCGGCCTAAGCACAGATACGCAGTATTTT | CASSASSGLSTDTQYF
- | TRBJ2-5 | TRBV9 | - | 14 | TGTGCCAGCAGCGTAGAAGGGGGAGAAGAGACCCAGTACTTC | CASSVEGGEETQYF
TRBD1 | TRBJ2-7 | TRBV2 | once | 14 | TGTGCCGTTCGGACAGGGAGTGATTCCTACGAGCAGTACTTC | CAVRTGSDSYEQYF
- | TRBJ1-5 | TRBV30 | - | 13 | TGTGCCTGGAGTGTACCCGGAGGTCAGCCCCAGCATTTT | CAWSVPGGQPQHF
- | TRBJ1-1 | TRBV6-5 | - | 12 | TGTGCCAGCAGTTACGACAGCACTGAAGCTTTCTTT | CASSYDSTEAFF
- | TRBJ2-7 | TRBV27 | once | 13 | TGTGCCAGCAGTTTAGAGGGCGTGGGGAATCTGTACTTC | CASSLEGVGNLYF
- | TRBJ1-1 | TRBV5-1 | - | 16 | TGCGCCAGCAGCTCCCTCGTCACAGCGGCGAACACTGAAGCTTTCTTT | CASSSLVTAANTEAFF
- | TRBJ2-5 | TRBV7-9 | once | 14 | TGTGCCAGCAGCCCCCGGGAAGGTCGGGAGACCCAGTACTTC | CASSPREGRETQYF
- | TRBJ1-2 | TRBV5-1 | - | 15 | TGCGCCAGCAGCTTGGAGGGGGGGCCTAACTATGGCTACACCTTC | CASSLEGGPNYGYTF
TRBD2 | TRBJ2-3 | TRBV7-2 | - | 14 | TGTGCCAGCAGGCCCGGACTAGACGGGGATACGCAGTATTTT | CASRPGLDGDTQYF
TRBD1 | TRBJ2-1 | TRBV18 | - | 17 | TGTGCCAGCTCACCAGGGGGACAGGGCCCTTACTACAATGAGCAGTTCTTC | CASSPGGQGPYYNEQFF
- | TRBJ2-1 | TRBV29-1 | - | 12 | TGCAGCGTTGCCAGAAGGGGGTATGAGCAGTTCTTC | CSVARRGYEQFF
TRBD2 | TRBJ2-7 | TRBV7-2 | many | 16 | TGTGCCAGCAGCTATCCCATAGCGGGGGGGCCGTACGAGCAGTACTTC | CASSYPIAGGPYEQYF
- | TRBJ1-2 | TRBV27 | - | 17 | TGTGCCAGCAGTCCCAGCAGGCCTTTACGGCTCAGCTATGGCTACACCTTC | CASSPSRPLRLSYGYTF
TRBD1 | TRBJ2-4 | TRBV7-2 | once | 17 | TGTGCCAGCAGCTTTCGTCGCAGGGGGTATGGGGAAAACATTCAGTACTTC | CASSFRRRGYGENIQYF
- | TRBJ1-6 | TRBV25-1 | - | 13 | TGTGCCAGCAGTGAACAGGGGTTGTCACCCCTCCACTTT | CASSEQGLSPLHF
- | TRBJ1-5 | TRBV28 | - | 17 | TGTGCCAGCAGTCTACAACCGCAGGGAAGGGGCAATCAGCCCCAGCATTTT | CASSLQPQGRGNQPQHF
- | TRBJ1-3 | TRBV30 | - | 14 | TGTGCCGGAGACAGCTCGAGCTCTGGAAACACCATATATTTT | CAGDSSSSGNTIYF
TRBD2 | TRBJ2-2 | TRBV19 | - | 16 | TGTGCCAGTAGCACTAGCGGGGGGGCTGGCACCGGGGAGCTGTTTTTT | CASSTSGGAGTGELFF
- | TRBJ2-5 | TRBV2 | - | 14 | TGTGCCAGCAGTCCCGGGACTGGAGCCGAGACCCAGTACTTC | CASSPGTGAETQYF
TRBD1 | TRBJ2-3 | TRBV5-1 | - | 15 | TGCGCCAGCAGCCGGGGGGACAGGGCGGAAGATACGCAGTATTTT | CASSRGDRAEDTQYF
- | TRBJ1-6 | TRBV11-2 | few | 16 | TGTGCCAGCACTTCAGGGGCCAAGCTCTATAATTCACCCCTCCACTTT | CASTSGAKLYNSPLHF
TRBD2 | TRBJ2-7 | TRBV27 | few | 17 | TGTGCCAGCAGCAGCTGGTCTAGCGGGAGAAGCTCCTACGAGCAGTACTTC | CASSSWSSGRSSYEQYF
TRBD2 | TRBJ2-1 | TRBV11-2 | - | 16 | TGTGCCAGCAGCCGAATAGTGTACGGGACTAGCAATGAGCAGTTCTTC | CASSRIVYGTSNEQFF
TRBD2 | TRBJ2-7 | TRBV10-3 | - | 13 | TGTGCCTCACACGGGGGGAATTCGGGCGAGCAGTACTTC | CASHGGNSGEQYF
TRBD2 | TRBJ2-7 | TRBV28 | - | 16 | TGTGCCAGCAGTTTCGCTAGCGGGACCTACCCGGGGGAGCAGTACTTC | CASSFASGTYPGEQYF
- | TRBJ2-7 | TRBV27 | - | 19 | TGTGCCAGCAGTAAAGCCCCCGCCTGGGGCACAAATTATTCCTACGAGCAGTACTTC | CASSKAPAWGTNYSYEQYF
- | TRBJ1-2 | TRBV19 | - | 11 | TGTGCCAGTAGTAACCTACGTGGCTACACCTTC | CASSNLRGYTF
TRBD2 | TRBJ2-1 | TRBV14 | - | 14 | TGTGCCAGCAGCTATGGGAGGGCCTACAATGAGCAGTTCTTC | CASSYGRAYNEQFF
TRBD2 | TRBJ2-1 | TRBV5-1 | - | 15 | TGCGCCAGCAGCTTCACTAGCGGGAGCTACAATGAGCAGTTCTTC | CASSFTSGSYNEQFF
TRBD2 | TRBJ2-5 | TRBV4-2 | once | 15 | TGTGCCAGCAGCCGGGAGCGGGAGTCAGTAGAGACCCAGTACTTC | CASSRERESVETQYF
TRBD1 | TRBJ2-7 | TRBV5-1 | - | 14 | TGCGCCAGCAGCTTCGGACAGGGGGGCTACGAGCAGTACTTC | CASSFGQGGYEQYF
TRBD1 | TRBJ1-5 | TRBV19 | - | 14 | TGTGCCAGTAGAGTCGGGACAGGGTTTCAGCCCCAGCATTTT | CASRVGTGFQPQHF